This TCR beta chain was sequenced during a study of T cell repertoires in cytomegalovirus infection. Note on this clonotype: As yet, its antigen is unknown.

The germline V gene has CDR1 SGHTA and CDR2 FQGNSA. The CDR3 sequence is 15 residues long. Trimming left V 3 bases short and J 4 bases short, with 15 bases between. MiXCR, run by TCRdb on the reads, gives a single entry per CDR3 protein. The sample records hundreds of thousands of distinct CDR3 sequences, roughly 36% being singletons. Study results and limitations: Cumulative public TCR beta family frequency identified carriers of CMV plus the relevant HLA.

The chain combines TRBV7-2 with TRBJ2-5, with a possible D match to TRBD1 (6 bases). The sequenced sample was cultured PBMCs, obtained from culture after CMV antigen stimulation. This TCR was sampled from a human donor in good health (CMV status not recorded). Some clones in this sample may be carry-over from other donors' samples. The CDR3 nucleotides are TGTGCCAGCAGCTTCGCTCTGGGGGCGCGAGAGACCCAGTACTTC. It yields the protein CASSFALGARETQYF.